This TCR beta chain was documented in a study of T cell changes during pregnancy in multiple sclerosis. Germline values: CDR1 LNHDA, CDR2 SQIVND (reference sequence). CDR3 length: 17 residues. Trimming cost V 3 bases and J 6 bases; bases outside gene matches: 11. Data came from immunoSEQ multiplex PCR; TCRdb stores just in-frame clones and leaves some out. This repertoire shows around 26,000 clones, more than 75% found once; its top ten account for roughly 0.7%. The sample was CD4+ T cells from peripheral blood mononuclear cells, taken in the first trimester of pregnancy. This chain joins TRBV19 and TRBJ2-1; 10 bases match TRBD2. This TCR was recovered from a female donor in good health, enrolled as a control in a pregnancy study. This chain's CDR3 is CASSMGLAGVGANEQFF. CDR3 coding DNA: TGTGCCAGTAGTATGGGTCTAGCGGGGGTGGGGGCCAATGAGCAGTTCTTC.